Each of the 20 T cell receptor beta chains below was sequenced from the same sample in a study of blood T cell repertoires in COVID-19. Sequenced by immunoSEQ multiplex PCR; TCRdb stores in-frame clones only, minus some. The sample has 95,000 to 150,000 clones; over 75% are singletons. Sequencing was performed on peripheral blood. All receptors come from a woman aged 70 to 79 with acute or convalescent COVID-19.

The chain couples TRBV2 to TRBJ1-2; perhaps TRBD1 as D (5 bases). The ends were cut back, 7 bases at V and 2 bases at J, with 17 bases in the middle. In germline, CDR1 is SNHLY, CDR2 FYNNEI. The CDR3 runs 15 residues. In nucleotides, the CDR3 is TGTGCCAGCACTGAGGGGCTCGGTAGCAACTATGGCTACACCTTC. Translating gives CASTEGLGSNYGYTF. Full variable domain (outside the CDR3, taken from reference TRBV2 and TRBJ1-2): EPEVTQTPSHQVTQMGQEVILRCVPISNHLYFYWYRQILGQKVEFLVSFYNNEISEKSEIFDDQFSVERPDGSNFTLKIRSTKLEDSAMYFCASTEGLGSNYGYTFGSGTRLTVV.

DNA of the CDR3: TGTGCCAGCAGTTCGAGGGAGGGGTTGGCTGAAGCTTTCTTT. It codes for CASSSREGLAEAFF. The V call is TRBV27, the J call TRBJ1-1; tentative D call: TRBD1 (5 bases). Trimming took off 4 bases at V and 6 bases at J, with 15 bases between the two ends. The V gene's germline CDR1 is MNHEY and CDR2 SMNVEV (reference sequence). This CDR3 contains 14 residues.

Concerning this clone: This same CDR3 is encoded by further DNA sequences in the sample. The rearrangement uses TRBV27 and TRBJ2-3, with 8 bases lining up with TRBD1. CDR1 and CDR2 from the germline V gene are MNHEY and SMNVEV (reference sequence). The trim removed 6 bases at V and 0 bases at J, leaving 5 bases unmatched. This CDR3 is 15 amino acids long. The CDR3 sequence is CASSLRGQSTDTQYF. In DNA, the CDR3 is TGTGCCAGCAGCCTCAGGGGGCAGAGCACAGATACGCAGTATTTT.

This chain connects TRBV6-5 to TRBJ2-7; TRBD1 agrees at 8 bases. V lost 6 bases to trimming and J lost 5 bases; unmatched junction nucleotides: 6. The CDR3 spans 13 residues. Per germline, CDR1 MNHEY and CDR2 SVGAGI. The CDR3 DNA reads as TGTGCCAGCAGAAAGCAGGGGGCGGACGAGCAGTACGTC. Translated: CASRKQGADEQYV.

A remark on this clone: Distinct nucleotide sequences in the sample also encode this CDR3. The rearrangement uses TRBV6-2 or TRBV6-3 and TRBJ2-3; TRBD2 agrees at 10 bases. CDR1 is MNHEY, CDR2 SVGEGT, per germline. CDR3 length equals 15 residues. V gave up 2 bases and J gave up 4 bases; unmatched junction bases: 3. This chain's CDR3 is CASSYEAGGPDTQYF. Here the CDR3 DNA reads TGTGCCAGCAGTTACGAAGCGGGGGGGCCAGATACGCAGTATTTT.

This clone was observed a few times. This chain links TRBV18 with TRBJ2-2, with D possibly TRBD1 on 5 matching bases. The germline V and J ends were trimmed by 0 bases and 3 bases, with 8 bases remaining between them. Germline CDR1 reads KGHSH; CDR2 reads LQKENI. The CDR3 loop spans 15 amino acids. The CDR3: CASSPPAGYTGELFF. The CDR3 region has the DNA TGTGCCAGCTCACCACCGGCAGGGTACACCGGGGAGCTGTTTTTT.

The CDR3 loop is CAISEPTGGDQPQHF. The CDR3 DNA follows: TGTGCCATCAGTGAGCCAACAGGGGGGGATCAGCCCCAGCATTTT. The chain uses TRBV10-3 and TRBJ1-5; 8 bases align to TRBD1. This CDR3 region has 15 residues. V shed 2 bases, J shed 5 bases, and the junction held 5 bases outside the gene matches. Per germline, CDR1 ENHRY and CDR2 SYGVKD.

This chain links TRBV19 with TRBJ1-2; perhaps TRBD1 as D (5 bases). The length of the CDR3 is 14 residues. The germline V gene has CDR1 LNHDA and CDR2 SQIVND (reference sequence). Trimming removed 3 bases at V and 2 bases at J, with 10 bases between. The CDR3 spells CASSIWGRNYGYTF. DNA of the CDR3: TGTGCCAGTAGTATTTGGGGCAGGAACTATGGCTACACCTTC.

V usage is TRBV11-3 and J usage is TRBJ2-3; 9 bases align to TRBD2. Germline CDR1 and CDR2: SGHNT and YENEEA. After removal of 5 bases from V and 4 bases from J, the junction contained 7 bases not matched to a gene. The CDR3 is 15 amino acids. The CDR3: CASSAGLAVADTQYF. CDR3 bases: TGTGCCAGCAGCGCGGGACTAGCTGTGGCAGATACGCAGTATTTT.

V usage is TRBV7-6 and J usage is TRBJ2-7; perhaps TRBD1 as D (5 bases). CDR3 size: 16 residues. CDR1 and CDR2 (germline): SGHVS, FNYEAQ. Trimming left V 5 bases short and J 1 base short, with 18 bases between. The CDR3 bases are TGTGCCAGCAGCCCTGGTGGCGATAGGGGATCCTACGAGCAGTACTTC. This gives the protein CASSPGGDRGSYEQYF.

The table lists this clone with a count of one. This chain joins TRBV3-1 (or the pseudogene TRBV3-2) and TRBJ1-1; no definite D call. From germline, CDR1 is LGHDT and CDR2 YNNKEL (reference sequence). This CDR3 has 14 amino acids. V gave up 4 bases and J gave up 1 base, with 10 bases separating them. In DNA, the CDR3 is TGTGCCAGCAGCCTCGGTGGAGGGAACACTGAAGCTTTCTTT. Its translation is CASSLGGGNTEAFF.

V usage is TRBV6-1 and J usage is TRBJ2-3, with a tentative D call TRBD1 (5 bases). Per germline, CDR1 MNHNS and CDR2 SASEGT. This CDR3 comprises 15 residues. V was shortened by 2 bases and J by 2 bases, with 11 bases between the two germline ends. CDR3 bases: TGTGCCAGCAGTGAATCCGGACACAACACAGATACGCAGTATTTT. It specifies CASSESGHNTDTQYF.

This clone was detected only a few times. V usage is TRBV29-1 and J usage is TRBJ1-2, with D maybe TRBD1 (5 bases). The ends were cut back, 0 bases at V and 8 bases at J, with 13 bases in the middle. CDR1 and CDR2 from the germline V gene are SQVTM and ANQGSEA. The CDR3 contains 13 residues. The CDR3 sequence: CSVEDRRDFGYTF. For the CDR3, the DNA is TGCAGCGTTGAAGATCGAAGGGACTTCGGCTACACCTTC.

The rearrangement joins TRBV11-1 to TRBJ1-2; a possible D gene is TRBD1 (6 bases). V was clipped by 5 bases and J by 4 bases, with 11 bases between them. The CDR3 covers 13 residues. Germline lookup yields CDR1 SGHAT and CDR2 FQDESV (reference sequence). The CDR3 protein is CASSPGTPYGYTF. CDR3 sequence (DNA): TGTGCCAGCAGCCCCGGGACACCCTATGGCTACACCTTC.

This clone has only one observation. The chain joins TRBV11-2 to TRBJ2-1; D is possibly TRBD1 (6 bases). The CDR3 is 15 amino acids. Germline assignment: CDR1 SGHAT and CDR2 FQNNGV. V lost 4 bases and J lost 4, with 14 bases in between. The CDR3 coding sequence is TGTGCCAGCAGCTCCGGGACATCGTCTTACAATGAGCAGTTCTTC. Translating it yields CASSSGTSSYNEQFF.

The chain joins TRBV10-3 to TRBJ1-1; 7 positions agree with TRBD1. The CDR3 loop spans 14 amino acids. Trimming removed 10 bases from V and 5 bases from J; junction bases left unmatched: 13. Germline V CDR1 and CDR2: ENHRY, SYGVKD. The CDR3 sequence: CATVGRGSGTEAFF. The CDR3 DNA reads TGTGCCACCGTAGGCAGGGGGTCGGGTACTGAAGCTTTCTTT.

This chain uses TRBV6-1 with TRBJ2-5; 10 bases are a match to TRBD2. The CDR3 runs 15 residues. With V trimmed by 2 bases and J by 5 bases, 5 bases remained unmatched. In germline, CDR1 is MNHNS, CDR2 SASEGT. CDR3 sequence reads: CASSEKGLAWETQYF. CDR3 in DNA: TGTGCCAGCAGTGAAAAGGGACTAGCGTGGGAGACCCAGTACTTC.

V is TRBV5-4 and J is TRBJ2-1; D is undetermined. This CDR3 spans 12 amino acids. Trimming left V 4 bases short and J 3 bases short, with 5 bases between. In germline, CDR1 is SGHNT, CDR2 YYREEE (reference sequence). The CDR3, as DNA: TGTGCCAGCAGCCCGGGCTACAATGAGCAGTTCTTC. Protein sequence: CASSPGYNEQFF.

Only a few counts were recorded for this clone. The chain couples TRBV2 to TRBJ1-1; no firm D call. Trimming cost V 1 base and J 4 bases, with 7 bases left between them. The CDR3 has 13 residues. Germline loops: CDR1 SNHLY, CDR2 FYNNEI. The CDR3 spells CASSEVEGTEAFF. The CDR3, as DNA: TGTGCCAGCAGTGAAGTCGAGGGCACTGAAGCTTTCTTT.

The V and J genes are TRBV9 and TRBJ2-7; 8 nucleotides line up with TRBD1. V lost 4 bases to trimming and J lost 9 bases; unmatched junction nucleotides: 12. Germline CDR1 is SGDLS and CDR2 is YYNGEE. The CDR3 length is 14 residues. The DNA of the CDR3 is TGTGCCAGCAGCCCCCATACAGGGGGTCCACGGCAGTACTTC. Its protein is CASSPHTGGPRQYF.